These 9 T cell receptor beta chains originate from one sample sequenced in a study of cytomegalovirus exposure and HLA in healthy donors. The PCR employed 60 Vbeta primers together with 13 Jbeta primers. Sequencing was performed with immunoSEQ multiplex PCR; in TCRdb, only in-frame clones are kept and a portion is missing. The sample shows about 160,000 clones, about 75% of them seen only once. The source material was PBMCs. These receptors all come from a man between 18 and 29 years old in good health and CMV-seronegative.

The rearrangement joins TRBV7-9 to TRBJ2-5; unclear D gene. Looked up from germline, CDR1 is SEHNR and CDR2 is FQNEAQ (reference sequence). The V and J ends lost 7 bases and 1 base respectively, with 10 bases between them. The CDR3 is 13 amino acids. The CDR3: CASTLRGQETQYF. CDR3 sequence (DNA): TGTGCCAGCACACTCCGAGGCCAAGAGACCCAGTACTTC. The full variable domain, rest sourced from reference TRBV7-9 and TRBJ2-5, is DTGVSQNPRHKITKRGQNVTFRCDPISEHNRLYWYRQTLGQGPEFLTYFQNEAQLEKSRLLSDRFSAERPKGSFSTLEIQRTEQGDSAMYLCASTLRGQETQYFGPGTRLLVL.

The chain combines TRBV9 with TRBJ1-1; 10 bases line up with TRBD1. Germline CDR1 SGDLS, CDR2 YYNGEE. The CDR3 runs to 16 residues. V shed 4 bases and J 0 bases; nucleotides not matched to a gene: 6. The CDR3 DNA is TGTGCCAGCAGCCCTCCGGGACAGGGGATGAACACTGAAGCTTTCTTT. Translating gives CASSPPGQGMNTEAFF.

The rearrangement links TRBV6-1 to TRBJ2-5; D gene ambiguous. This CDR3 comprises 14 residues. From germline, CDR1 is MNHNS and CDR2 SASEGT. V was shortened by 3 bases and J by 4 bases, with 12 bases between the two germline ends. CDR3 DNA sequence: TGTGCCAGCAGTGATATGGGCTCACGAGAGACCCAGTACTTC. It codes for CASSDMGSRETQYF.

The CDR3 coding sequence is TGTGCCAGCAGTCCTGGACCGGGGAGGGGCGAGCAGTACTTC. Encoded protein: CASSPGPGRGEQYF. The rearrangement links TRBV28 to TRBJ2-7; 7 nucleotides line up with TRBD2. The CDR3 spans 14 residues. V shed 5 bases, J shed 6 bases, and the junction held 10 bases outside the gene matches. Germline loops: CDR1 MDHEN, CDR2 SYDVKM.

The V and J genes are TRBV5-1 and TRBJ1-2; 8 nucleotides align to TRBD1. The CDR3 extends over 15 amino acids. V dropped 4 bases and J dropped 0; count of bases not matched to a gene: 5. Per germline, CDR1 SGHRS and CDR2 YFSETQ. The CDR3 loop reads CASSLGQGANYGYTF. The CDR3 bases are TGCGCCAGCAGCCTCGGACAGGGAGCTAACTATGGCTACACCTTC.

This chain uses TRBV6-6 with TRBJ2-3, with 9 nucleotides matching TRBD2. The CDR3 covers 15 residues. Germline V lookup: CDR1 MNHNY, CDR2 SVGAGI (reference sequence). J gave up 1 base and V 5 bases, and 4 bases lay outside the gene matches. The CDR3 spells CASSGTSSRTDTQYF. The CDR3 nucleotides are TGTGCCAGCAGTGGGACTAGCAGCCGCACAGATACGCAGTATTTT.

The CDR3, as DNA: TGTGCCAGCAGCTTAGGGGCGGGGGGAAAACTGTTTTTT. Translated: CASSLGAGGKLFF. The chain couples TRBV7-9 to TRBJ1-4; D might be TRBD1 (5 bases). Germline CDR1 SEHNR, CDR2 FQNEAQ (reference sequence). Trimming removed 1 base at V and 10 bases at J, with 10 bases between. The CDR3 sequence is 13 residues long.

This chain uses TRBV16 with TRBJ1-1; weak D call: TRBD1 (6 bases). Trimming cost V 4 bases and J 5 bases, with 20 bases left between them. CDR3 length: 16 amino acids. Germline CDR1 is KGHSY and CDR2 is FQNENV. CDR3 sequence (DNA): TGTGCCAGCAGCCTTACACTACAGGGACGTCGGACTGAAGCTTTCTTT. Residues: CASSLTLQGRRTEAFF.

V is TRBV13 and J is TRBJ2-1, with D perhaps TRBD1 (5 bases). The CDR3 runs to 13 residues. Per the germline V gene, CDR1 is PRHDT and CDR2 is FYEKMQ (reference sequence). Between the trimmed V and J ends, which lost 4 bases and 5 bases, there was a span of 9 bases. The CDR3 nucleotides are TGTGCCAGCAGCTCCATGACAGACAATGAGCAGTTCTTC. This translates into CASSSMTDNEQFF.